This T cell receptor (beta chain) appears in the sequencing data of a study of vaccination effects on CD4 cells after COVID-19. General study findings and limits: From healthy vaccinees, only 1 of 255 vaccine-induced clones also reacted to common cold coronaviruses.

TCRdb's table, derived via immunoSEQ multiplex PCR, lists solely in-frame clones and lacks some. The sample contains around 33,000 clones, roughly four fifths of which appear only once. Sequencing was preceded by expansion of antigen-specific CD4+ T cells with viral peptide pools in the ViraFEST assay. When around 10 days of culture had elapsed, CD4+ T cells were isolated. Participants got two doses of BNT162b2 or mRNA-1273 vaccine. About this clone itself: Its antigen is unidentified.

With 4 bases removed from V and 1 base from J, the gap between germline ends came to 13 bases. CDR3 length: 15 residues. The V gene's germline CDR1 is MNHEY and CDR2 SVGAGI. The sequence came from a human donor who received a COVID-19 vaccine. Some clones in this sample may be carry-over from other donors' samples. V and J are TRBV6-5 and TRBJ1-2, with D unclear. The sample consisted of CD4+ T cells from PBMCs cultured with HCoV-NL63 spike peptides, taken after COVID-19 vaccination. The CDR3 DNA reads TGTGCCAGCAGTTCACCGGCTACAAGTAACTATGGCTACACCTTC. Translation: CASSSPATSNYGYTF.